Listed here are 20 T cell receptor beta chains from one sample, sequenced in a study of blood T cell repertoires in COVID-19. Data came from immunoSEQ multiplex PCR; TCRdb stores just in-frame clones and leaves some out. The sample holds roughly 220,000 clones, roughly 88% seen once. The sequenced sample was PBMCs or T cells enriched from blood (not recorded which). These receptors were obtained from a woman aged 40-49 years with acute COVID-19.

The gene calls are TRBV14 and TRBJ1-1; no reliable D call. The CDR3 is 15 residues long. Trimming stripped 3 bases from V and 1 base from J, with 12 bases between. Germline V gene lookup returns CDR1 SGHDN and CDR2 FVKESK. CDR3 region: CASSHHRVPNTEAFF. DNA of the CDR3: TGTGCCAGCAGCCACCATCGGGTTCCGAACACTGAAGCTTTCTTT.

V is TRBV9 and J is TRBJ2-7, with D unresolved. CDR1 and CDR2 from the germline V gene are SGDLS and YYNGEE. The CDR3 length is 16 residues. V lost 4 bases to trimming and J lost 0 bases, with 17 bases between them. For the CDR3, the DNA is TGTGCCAGCAGCCCCCACGCCCAAACAAGCTCCTACGAGCAGTACTTC. It yields the protein CASSPHAQTSSYEQYF.

V usage is TRBV5-6 and J usage is TRBJ1-1; D gene ambiguous. Trimming shortened V by 0 bases and J by 0 bases, and 9 bases separated the two germline ends. Germline V gene sequence: CDR1 SGHDT, CDR2 YYEEEE. The CDR3 totals 15 residues. For the CDR3, the DNA is TGTGCCAGCAGCTTGGCCGGGGTAATGAACACTGAAGCTTTCTTT. Translation: CASSLAGVMNTEAFF.

CDR3 in DNA: TGCGCCAGCAAGGAAGAGGTATTGTCGCACACTGAAGCTTTCTTT. Residues: CASKEEVLSHTEAFF. The rearrangement joins TRBV4-1 to TRBJ1-1; D call uncertain. V was cut by 7 bases and J by 3 bases, with 18 bases left in between. CDR3 length equals 15 residues. Germline V gene lookup returns CDR1 MGHRA and CDR2 YSYEKL.

The V gene is TRBV14, the J gene TRBJ2-6; the D gene is possibly TRBD1 (5 bases). The length of the CDR3 is 14 residues. The V gene's germline CDR1 is SGHDN and CDR2 FVKESK. The V end lost 6 bases, the J end lost 2 bases, and 8 bases lay between the germline ends. The CDR3 sequence is CASSRQPGANVLTF. The CDR3 DNA sequence: TGTGCCAGCAGTCGACAGCCTGGGGCCAACGTCCTGACTTTC. Full variable domain (missing parts from reference TRBV14 and TRBJ2-6): EAGVTQFPSHSVIEKGQTVTLRCDPISGHDNLYWYRRVMGKEIKFLLHFVKESKQDESGMPNNRFLAERTGGTYSTLKVQPAELEDSGVYFCASSRQPGANVLTFGAGSRLTVL.

The chain couples TRBV24-1 to TRBJ1-1; the D gene is possibly TRBD1 (5 bases). The CDR3 length is 14 residues. The V and J ends lost 3 bases and 7 bases respectively, with 14 bases between them. Germline CDR1 KGHDR, CDR2 SFDVKD. CDR3: CATSDPAHGGEAFF. The CDR3 bases are TGTGCCACCAGTGATCCCGCCCACGGGGGTGAAGCTTTCTTT.

The chain links TRBV5-6 to TRBJ2-7; 8 bases map to TRBD1. The CDR3 runs 13 residues. Looked up from germline, CDR1 is SGHDT and CDR2 is YYEEEE. V was clipped by 4 bases and J by 3 bases; unmatched bases: 3. The CDR3 nucleotides read TGTGCCAGCAGCACCGACAGGGGCTACGAGCAGTACTTC. As protein: CASSTDRGYEQYF. Full variable domain (rest looked up from reference TRBV5-6 and TRBJ2-7): DAGVTQSPTHLIKTRGQQVTLRCSPKSGHDTVSWYQQALGQGPQFIFQYYEEEERQRGNFPDRFSGHQFPNYSSELNVNALLLGDSALYLCASSTDRGYEQYFGPGTRLTVT.

The rearrangement uses TRBV7-2 and TRBJ2-3, with D hard to call. This CDR3 has 12 amino acids. Germline V gives CDR1 SGHTA, CDR2 FQGNSA. Trimming stripped 7 bases from V and 1 base from J, with 6 bases between. The CDR3 loop is CASNFGTDTQYF. DNA for the CDR3: TGTGCCAGCAACTTCGGCACAGATACGCAGTATTTT.

The genes are TRBV2 and TRBJ2-3; 8 bases match TRBD1. This CDR3 comprises 13 residues. V gave up 6 bases and J gave up 7 bases; unmatched junction bases: 6. Germline assignment: CDR1 SNHLY and CDR2 FYNNEI. The CDR3 here is CASSLTGVNTQYF. The CDR3 bases are TGTGCCAGCAGCCTGACAGGGGTGAATACGCAGTATTTT.

V is TRBV6-1 and J is TRBJ1-1; 8 bases fit TRBD1. The CDR3 is 18 residues long. Trimming cost V 2 bases and J 6 bases; bases outside gene matches: 17. The germline V gene encodes CDR1 MNHNS and CDR2 SASEGT. CDR3 nucleotides: TGTGCCAGCAGTGAAAGGGACAGGTACTTTACCATTGGAGCTGAAGCTTTCTTT. Its translation is CASSERDRYFTIGAEAFF.

The chain is built from TRBV18 and TRBJ1-5; D call uncertain. Germline V gives CDR1 KGHSH, CDR2 LQKENI. Trimming removed 5 bases from V and 0 bases from J, with 5 bases in between. CDR3 length: 13 amino acids. The CDR3 DNA is TGTGCCAGCTCATTCGGTAGCAATCAGCCCCAGCATTTT. It specifies CASSFGSNQPQHF. The variable domain in full, with the rest retrieved from reference TRBV18 and TRBJ1-5, is NAGVMQNPRHLVRRRGQEARLRCSPMKGHSHVYWYRQLPEEGLKFMVYLQKENIIDESGMPKERFSAEFPKEGPSILRIQQVVRGDSAAYFCASSFGSNQPQHFGDGTRLSIL.

The chain combines TRBV9 with TRBJ1-2; 8 bases are a match to TRBD1. This CDR3 comprises 13 residues. Trimming at V came to 5 bases and at J to 6 bases, leaving 6 bases not matched to a gene. Germline V CDR1 and CDR2: SGDLS, YYNGEE. CDR3 nucleotide sequence: TGTGCCAGCAGGGAGACAGGGGCCCATGGCTACACCTTC. Translating gives CASRETGAHGYTF.

The chain uses TRBV18 and TRBJ1-2; D gene ambiguous. Germline-derived CDR1 and CDR2 are KGHSH and LQKENI. V dropped 0 bases and J dropped 2 bases, with 16 bases sitting between them. The CDR3 has 17 amino acids. The CDR3 coding sequence is TGTGCCAGCTCACCACCTATTTTAGCTACTGCGAACTATGGCTACACCTTC. Translation: CASSPPILATANYGYTF.

The chain combines TRBV10-1 with TRBJ2-2; D unresolved. CDR1 is WNHNN, CDR2 SYGVQD, per germline (reference sequence). This CDR3 has 12 residues. V shed 6 bases and J shed 6 bases, with 8 bases lying between them. Here the CDR3 reads CASRTNAGELFF. The CDR3 nucleotides read TGCGCCAGCAGGACAAACGCCGGGGAGCTGTTTTTT.

This clone was seen only once. The chain is built from TRBV9 and TRBJ1-2, with a possible D match to TRBD1 (6 bases). The CDR3 has 16 amino acids. Germline CDR1 is SGDLS and CDR2 is YYNGEE. V lost 3 bases to trimming and J lost 4 bases, with 19 bases between them. The CDR3, as DNA: TGTGCCAGCAGCGGATCAACAGGGAATCGAAGCTATGGCTACACCTTC. Translated: CASSGSTGNRSYGYTF. The full variable domain, rest sourced from reference TRBV9 and TRBJ1-2, is DSGVTQTPKHLITATGQRVTLRCSPRSGDLSVYWYQQSLDQGLQFLIQYYNGEERAKGNILERFSAQQFPDLHSELNLSSLELGDSALYFCASSGSTGNRSYGYTFGSGTRLTVV.

This clone appeared a single time. The J gene is TRBJ2-4, the V gene TRBV7-9, with 12 bases identical to TRBD2. The CDR3 extends over 17 amino acids. After removal of 3 bases from V and 6 bases from J, the junction contained 9 bases not matched to a gene. Germline lookup yields CDR1 SEHNR and CDR2 FQNEAQ (reference sequence). This CDR3 is CASSFPITSGGLNIQYF. Written as DNA, the CDR3 is TGTGCCAGCAGCTTCCCGATCACTAGCGGGGGGCTAAACATTCAGTACTTC.

The chain recombines TRBV6-2 or TRBV6-3 with TRBJ2-1, with TRBD2 matching 7 bases. The CDR3 is 16 amino acids. Germline V gene data show CDR1 as MNHEY and CDR2 as SVGEGT. The V segment lost 5 bases and the J segment 2 bases; nucleotides outside the gene matches: 9. The CDR3 protein is CASSQITGTTYNEQFF. CDR3 in DNA: TGTGCCAGCAGTCAAATAACCGGGACTACCTACAATGAGCAGTTCTTC.

The chain uses TRBV6-2 or TRBV6-3 and TRBJ1-1, with a tentative D call TRBD1 (5 bases). The CDR3 extends over 15 amino acids. The ends were cut back, 5 bases at V and 2 bases at J, with 15 bases in the middle. Germline-derived CDR1 and CDR2 are MNHEY and SVGEGT. The DNA of the CDR3 is TGTGCCAGCAGTACCGGCGGCGGGGGAAACACTGAAGCTTTCTTT. Residues: CASSTGGGGNTEAFF.

V gene TRBV10-3 combines with J gene TRBJ1-1; TRBD1 agrees at 10 bases. The germline CDR1 and CDR2 sequences are ENHRY and SYGVKD. CDR3 size: 17 residues. Trimming at V came to 2 bases and at J to 1 base, leaving 7 bases not matched to a gene. The CDR3 DNA sequence: TGTGCCATCAGTGAGCCCAGGACAGGGGGGGGGAACACTGAAGCTTTCTTT. Residues: CAISEPRTGGGNTEAFF.

The chain employs TRBV7-9 and TRBJ2-5; D gene ambiguous. With 3 bases removed from V and 0 bases from J, the gap between germline ends came to 14 bases. The germline CDR1 and CDR2 sequences are SEHNR and FQNEAQ (reference sequence). CDR3 length: 16 residues. This CDR3 is CASSLGQAIDQETQYF. The CDR3 coding sequence is TGTGCCAGCAGCTTGGGCCAGGCGATTGACCAAGAGACCCAGTACTTC. Variable domain in full (rest from reference TRBV7-9 and TRBJ2-5): DTGVSQNPRHKITKRGQNVTFRCDPISEHNRLYWYRQTLGQGPEFLTYFQNEAQLEKSRLLSDRFSAERPKGSFSTLEIQRTEQGDSAMYLCASSLGQAIDQETQYFGPGTRLLVL.